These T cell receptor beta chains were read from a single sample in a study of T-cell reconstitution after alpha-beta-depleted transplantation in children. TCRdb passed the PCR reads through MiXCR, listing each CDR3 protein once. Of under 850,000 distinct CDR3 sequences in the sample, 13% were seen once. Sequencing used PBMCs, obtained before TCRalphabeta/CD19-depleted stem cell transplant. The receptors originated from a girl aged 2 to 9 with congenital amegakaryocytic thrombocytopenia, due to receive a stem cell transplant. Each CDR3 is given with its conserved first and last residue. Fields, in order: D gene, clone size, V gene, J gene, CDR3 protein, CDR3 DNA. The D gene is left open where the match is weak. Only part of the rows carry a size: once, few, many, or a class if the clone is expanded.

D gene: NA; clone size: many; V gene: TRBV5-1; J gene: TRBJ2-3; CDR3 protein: CASSSVGYGGTLSDTQYF; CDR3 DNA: TGCGCCAGCAGCTCGGTGGGCTATGGCGGGACTCTCTCAGATACGCAGTATTTT
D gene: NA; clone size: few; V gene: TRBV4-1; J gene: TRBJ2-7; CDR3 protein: CASSQLAAYEQYF; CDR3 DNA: TGCGCCAGCAGCCAACTAGCCGCCTACGAGCAGTACTTC
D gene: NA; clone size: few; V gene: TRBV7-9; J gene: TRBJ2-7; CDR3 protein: CASSFTLTGNHYEQYF; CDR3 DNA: TGTGCCAGCAGCTTCACCTTGACGGGGAACCACTACGAGCAGTACTTC
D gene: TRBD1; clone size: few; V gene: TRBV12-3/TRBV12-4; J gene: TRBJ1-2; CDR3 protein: CASTPDRGLAGYTF; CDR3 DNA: TGTGCCAGCACCCCGGACAGGGGGCTGGCTGGCTACACCTTC
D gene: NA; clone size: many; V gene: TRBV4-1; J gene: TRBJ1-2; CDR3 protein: CASSQVALERPYGYTF; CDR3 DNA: TGCGCCAGCAGCCAAGTCGCGTTAGAGAGACCCTACGGCTACACCTTC
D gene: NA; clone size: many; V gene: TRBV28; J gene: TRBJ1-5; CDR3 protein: CASSLKQLPQPQHF; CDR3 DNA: TGTGCCAGCAGTTTAAAACAGTTACCTCAGCCCCAGCATTTT
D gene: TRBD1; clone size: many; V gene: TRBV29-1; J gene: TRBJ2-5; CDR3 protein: CSVEDLLTGSQYF; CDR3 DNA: TGCAGCGTTGAAGACCTATTGACAGGGTCCCAGTACTTC
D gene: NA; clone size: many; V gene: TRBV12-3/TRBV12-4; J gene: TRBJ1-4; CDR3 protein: CASLRGAGEKLFF; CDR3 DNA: TGTGCCAGCCTCAGGGGAGCAGGGGAAAAACTGTTTTTT
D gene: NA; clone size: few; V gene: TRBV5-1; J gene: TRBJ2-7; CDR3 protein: CASTPGGGEFDEQYF; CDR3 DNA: TGCGCCAGCACCCCCGGGGGCGGGGAGTTTGACGAGCAGTACTTC
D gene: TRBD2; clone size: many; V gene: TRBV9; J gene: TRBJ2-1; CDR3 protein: CASSVFGGSVNEQFF; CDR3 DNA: TGTGCCAGCAGCGTATTCGGCGGGAGCGTCAATGAGCAGTTCTTC
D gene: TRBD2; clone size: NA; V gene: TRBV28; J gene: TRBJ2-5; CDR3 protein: CASSTLLGLEETQYF; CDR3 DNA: TGTGCCAGCAGTACTCTACTAGGACTAGAAGAGACCCAGTACTTC
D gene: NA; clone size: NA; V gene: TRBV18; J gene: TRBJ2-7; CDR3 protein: CASSPPLGQGITYEQYF; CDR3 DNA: TGTGCCAGCTCACCACCGTTGGGGCAGGGGATTACCTACGAGCAGTACTTC
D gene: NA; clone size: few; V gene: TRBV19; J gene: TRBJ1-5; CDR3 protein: CASTVGYQPQHF; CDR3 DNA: TGTGCCAGTACTGTAGGTTATCAGCCCCAGCATTTT
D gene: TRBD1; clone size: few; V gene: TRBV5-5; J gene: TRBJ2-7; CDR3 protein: CASRTYTGQGASYEQYF; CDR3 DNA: TGTGCCAGCAGAACCTACACGGGACAGGGGGCTTCCTACGAGCAGTACTTC
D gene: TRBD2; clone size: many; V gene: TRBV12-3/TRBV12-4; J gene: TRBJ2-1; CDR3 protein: CASSFGLVHEQFF; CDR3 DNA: TGTGCCAGCAGTTTCGGACTAGTACATGAGCAGTTCTTC
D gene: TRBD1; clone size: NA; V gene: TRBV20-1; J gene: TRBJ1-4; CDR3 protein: CSAKDRAKPKKEKLFF; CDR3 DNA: TGCAGTGCAAAAGACAGGGCCAAGCCGAAGAAAGAAAAACTGTTTTTT